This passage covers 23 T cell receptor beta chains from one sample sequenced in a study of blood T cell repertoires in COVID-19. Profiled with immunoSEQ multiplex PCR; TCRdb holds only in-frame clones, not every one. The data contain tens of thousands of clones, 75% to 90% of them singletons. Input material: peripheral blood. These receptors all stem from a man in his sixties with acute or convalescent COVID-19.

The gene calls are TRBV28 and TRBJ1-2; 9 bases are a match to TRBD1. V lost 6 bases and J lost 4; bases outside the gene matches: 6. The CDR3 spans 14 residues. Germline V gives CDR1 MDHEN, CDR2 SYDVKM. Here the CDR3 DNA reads TGTGCCAGCAGGGCACAGGGGGCAGGCTATGGCTACACCTTC. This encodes CASRAQGAGYGYTF.

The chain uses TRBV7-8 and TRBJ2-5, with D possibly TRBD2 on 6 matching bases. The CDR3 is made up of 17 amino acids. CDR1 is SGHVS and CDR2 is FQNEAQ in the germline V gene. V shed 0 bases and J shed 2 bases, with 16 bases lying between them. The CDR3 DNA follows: TGTGCCAGCAGCTTAGCTCGGGGCGGGACTCTTCAAGAGACCCAGTACTTC. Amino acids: CASSLARGGTLQETQYF.

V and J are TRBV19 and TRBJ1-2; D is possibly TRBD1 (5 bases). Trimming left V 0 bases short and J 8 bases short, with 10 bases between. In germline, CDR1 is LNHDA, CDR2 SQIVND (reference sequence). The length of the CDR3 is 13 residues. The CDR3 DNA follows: TGTGCCAGTAGTATAGAGGCAGGGCGAGGCTACACCTTC. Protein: CASSIEAGRGYTF.

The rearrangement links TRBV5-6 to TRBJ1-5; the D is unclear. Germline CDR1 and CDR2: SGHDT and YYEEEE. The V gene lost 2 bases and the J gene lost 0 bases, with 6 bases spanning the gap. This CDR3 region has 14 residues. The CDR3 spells CASSLRLSNQPQHF. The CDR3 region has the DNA TGTGCCAGCAGCTTACGACTTAGCAATCAGCCCCAGCATTTT. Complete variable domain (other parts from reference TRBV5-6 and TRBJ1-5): DAGVTQSPTHLIKTRGQQVTLRCSPKSGHDTVSWYQQALGQGPQFIFQYYEEEERQRGNFPDRFSGHQFPNYSSELNVNALLLGDSALYLCASSLRLSNQPQHFGDGTRLSIL.

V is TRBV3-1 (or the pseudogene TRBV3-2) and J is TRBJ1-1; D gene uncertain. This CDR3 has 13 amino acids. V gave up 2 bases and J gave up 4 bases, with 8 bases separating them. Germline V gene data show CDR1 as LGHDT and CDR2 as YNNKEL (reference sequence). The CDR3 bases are TGTGCCAGCAGCCAATCGAGGGCCACTGAAGCTTTCTTT. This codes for CASSQSRATEAFF.

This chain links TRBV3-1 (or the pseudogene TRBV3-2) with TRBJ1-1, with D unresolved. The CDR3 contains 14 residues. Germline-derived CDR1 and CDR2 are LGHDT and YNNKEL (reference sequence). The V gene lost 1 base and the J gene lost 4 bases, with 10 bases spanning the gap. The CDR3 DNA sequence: TGTGCCAGCAGCCAAGCGGCGGCGGCCACTGAAGCTTTCTTT. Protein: CASSQAAAATEAFF.

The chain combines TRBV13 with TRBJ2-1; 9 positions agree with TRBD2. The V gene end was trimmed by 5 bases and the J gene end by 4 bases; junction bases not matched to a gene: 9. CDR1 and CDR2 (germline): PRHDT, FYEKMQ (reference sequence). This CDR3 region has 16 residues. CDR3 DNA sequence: TGTGCCAGCAGCCAGATCCTAGCGGGAATGTACAATGAGCAGTTCTTC. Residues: CASSQILAGMYNEQFF.

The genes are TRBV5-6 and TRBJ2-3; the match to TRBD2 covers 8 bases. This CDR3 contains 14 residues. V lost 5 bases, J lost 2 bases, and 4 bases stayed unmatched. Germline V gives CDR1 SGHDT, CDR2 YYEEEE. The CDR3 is CASSNSGATDTQYF. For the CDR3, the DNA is TGTGCCAGCAGTAATAGCGGGGCCACAGATACGCAGTATTTT.

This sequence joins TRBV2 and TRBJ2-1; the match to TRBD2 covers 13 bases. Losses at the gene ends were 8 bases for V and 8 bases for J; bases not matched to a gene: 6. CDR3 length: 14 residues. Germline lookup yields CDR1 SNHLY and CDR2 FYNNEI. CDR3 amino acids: CASRTSGSWDEQFF. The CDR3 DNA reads TGTGCCAGCCGGACTAGCGGGAGTTGGGATGAGCAGTTCTTC. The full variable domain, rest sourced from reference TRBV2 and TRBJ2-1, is EPEVTQTPSHQVTQMGQEVILRCVPISNHLYFYWYRQILGQKVEFLVSFYNNEISEKSEIFDDQFSVERPDGSNFTLKIRSTKLEDSAMYFCASRTSGSWDEQFFGPGTRLTVL.

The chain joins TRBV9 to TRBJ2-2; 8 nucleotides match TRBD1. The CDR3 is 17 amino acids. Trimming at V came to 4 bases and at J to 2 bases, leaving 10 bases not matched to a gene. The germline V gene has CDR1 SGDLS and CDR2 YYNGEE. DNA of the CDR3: TGTGCCAGCAGCCATAGTGGACAGGGTTCCAACACCGGGGAGCTGTTTTTT. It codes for CASSHSGQGSNTGELFF.

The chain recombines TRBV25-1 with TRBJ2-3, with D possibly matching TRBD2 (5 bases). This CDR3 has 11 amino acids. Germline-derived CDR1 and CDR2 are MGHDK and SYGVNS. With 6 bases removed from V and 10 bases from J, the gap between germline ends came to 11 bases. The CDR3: CASRNGGPQYF. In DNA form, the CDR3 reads TGTGCCAGCAGAAACGGAGGACCGCAGTATTTT.

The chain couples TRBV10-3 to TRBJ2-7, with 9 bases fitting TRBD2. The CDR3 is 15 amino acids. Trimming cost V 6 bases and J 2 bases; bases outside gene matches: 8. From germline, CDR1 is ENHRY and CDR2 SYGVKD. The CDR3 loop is CAIRDSGGRTYEQYF. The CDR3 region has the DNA TGTGCCATCAGGGATAGCGGGGGCCGAACCTACGAGCAGTACTTC.

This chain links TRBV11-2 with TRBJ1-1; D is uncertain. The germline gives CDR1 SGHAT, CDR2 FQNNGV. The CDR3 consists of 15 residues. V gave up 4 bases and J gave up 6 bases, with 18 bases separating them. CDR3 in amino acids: CASSSPVAGYAEAFF. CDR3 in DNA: TGTGCCAGCAGCTCCCCCGTGGCGGGGTACGCTGAAGCTTTCTTT.

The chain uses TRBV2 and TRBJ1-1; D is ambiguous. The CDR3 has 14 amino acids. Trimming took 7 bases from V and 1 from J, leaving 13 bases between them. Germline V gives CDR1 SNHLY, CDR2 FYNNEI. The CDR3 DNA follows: TGTGCCAGCATCTTTCCTGGGCAGAACACTGAAGCTTTCTTT. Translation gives CASIFPGQNTEAFF.

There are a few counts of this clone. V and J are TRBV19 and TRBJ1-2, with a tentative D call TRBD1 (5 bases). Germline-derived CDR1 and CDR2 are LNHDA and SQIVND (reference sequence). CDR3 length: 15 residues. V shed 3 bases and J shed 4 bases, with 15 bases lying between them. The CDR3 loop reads CASSIGGELGYGYTF. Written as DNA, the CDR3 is TGTGCCAGTAGTATTGGGGGGGAGTTGGGCTATGGCTACACCTTC.

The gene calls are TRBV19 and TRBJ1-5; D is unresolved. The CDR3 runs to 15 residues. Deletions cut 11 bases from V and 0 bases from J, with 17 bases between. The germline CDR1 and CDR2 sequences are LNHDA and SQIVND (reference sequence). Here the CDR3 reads CAAGAGRNSNQPQHF. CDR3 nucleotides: TGTGCCGCCGGAGCGGGGAGGAATAGCAATCAGCCCCAGCATTTT.

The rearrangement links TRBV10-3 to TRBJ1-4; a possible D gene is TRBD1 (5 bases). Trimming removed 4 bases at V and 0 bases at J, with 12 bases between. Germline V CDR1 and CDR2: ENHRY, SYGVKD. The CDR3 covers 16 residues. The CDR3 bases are TGTGCCATCAGTGCCCAGGGTCACGCAACTAATGAAAAACTGTTTTTT. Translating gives CAISAQGHATNEKLFF.

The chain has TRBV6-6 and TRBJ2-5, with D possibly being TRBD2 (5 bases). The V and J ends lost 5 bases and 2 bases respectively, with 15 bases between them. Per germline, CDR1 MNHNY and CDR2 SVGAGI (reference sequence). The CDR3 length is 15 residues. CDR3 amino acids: CASSPRNGKQETQYF. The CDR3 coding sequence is TGTGCCAGCAGTCCCCGGAACGGGAAGCAAGAGACCCAGTACTTC.

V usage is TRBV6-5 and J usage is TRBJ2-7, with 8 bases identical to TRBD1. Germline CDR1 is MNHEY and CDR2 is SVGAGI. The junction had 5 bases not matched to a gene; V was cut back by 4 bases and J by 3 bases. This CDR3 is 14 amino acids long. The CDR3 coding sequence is TGTGCCAGCAGTTCATACGGGACAGGCTACGAGCAGTACTTC. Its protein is CASSSYGTGYEQYF.

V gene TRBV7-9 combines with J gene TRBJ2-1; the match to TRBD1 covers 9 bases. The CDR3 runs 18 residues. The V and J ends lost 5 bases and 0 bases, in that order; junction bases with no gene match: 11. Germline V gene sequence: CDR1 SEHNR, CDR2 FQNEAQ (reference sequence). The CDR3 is CASSQRTGERGSYNEQFF. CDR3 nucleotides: TGTGCCAGCAGCCAACGGACAGGGGAGAGAGGCTCCTACAATGAGCAGTTCTTC.

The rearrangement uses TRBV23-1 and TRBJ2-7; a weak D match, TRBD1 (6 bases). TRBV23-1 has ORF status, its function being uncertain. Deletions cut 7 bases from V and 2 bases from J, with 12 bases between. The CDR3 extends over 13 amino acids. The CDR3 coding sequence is TGCGCCAGCACAACCCCAGGGGCCTACGAGCAGTACTTC. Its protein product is CASTTPGAYEQYF.

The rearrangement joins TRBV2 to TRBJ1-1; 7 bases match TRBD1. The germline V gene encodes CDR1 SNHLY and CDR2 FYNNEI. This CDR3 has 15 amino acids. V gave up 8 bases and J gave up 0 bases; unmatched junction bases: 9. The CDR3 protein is CASGRDSGMNTEAFF. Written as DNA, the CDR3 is TGTGCCAGCGGGCGGGACAGTGGAATGAACACTGAAGCTTTCTTT. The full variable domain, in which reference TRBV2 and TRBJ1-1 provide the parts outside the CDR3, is EPEVTQTPSHQVTQMGQEVILRCVPISNHLYFYWYRQILGQKVEFLVSFYNNEISEKSEIFDDQFSVERPDGSNFTLKIRSTKLEDSAMYFCASGRDSGMNTEAFFGQGTRLTVV.

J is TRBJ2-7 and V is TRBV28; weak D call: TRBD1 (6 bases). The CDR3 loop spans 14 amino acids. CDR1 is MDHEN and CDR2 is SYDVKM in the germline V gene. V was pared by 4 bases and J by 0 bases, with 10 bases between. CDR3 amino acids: CASSSRDNSYEQYF. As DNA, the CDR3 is TGTGCCAGCAGTTCCCGGGACAACTCCTACGAGCAGTACTTC.